Below are 7 T cell receptor beta chains sequenced from a single sample in a study of blood T cell repertoires in COVID-19. The table came from immunoSEQ multiplex PCR; TCRdb's copy has only in-frame clones and leaves some out. The data hold 130,000 to 150,000 clones, with about 76% observed a single time. Sample: peripheral blood. The origin of the receptors is a woman aged 70-85 years with COVID-19, enrolled during active disease.

The rearrangement links TRBV4-2 to TRBJ1-3, with D perhaps TRBD1 (6 bases). This CDR3 comprises 17 residues. V was shortened by 3 bases and J by 4 bases, with 19 bases between the two germline ends. Germline values: CDR1 LGHNA, CDR2 YNFKEQ. The CDR3 region is CASSQALRGARGNTIYF. As DNA, the CDR3 is TGTGCCAGCAGCCAGGCACTACGGGGGGCGCGAGGAAACACCATATATTTT.

The V call is TRBV5-8, the J call TRBJ2-4, with TRBD2 matching over 12 bases. The CDR3 is 15 residues long. The ends lost 4 bases at V and 6 bases at J; junction bases unmatched: 5. CDR1 is SGHTS, CDR2 YDEGEE, per germline. Here the CDR3 reads CASSPLAGGINIQYF. The CDR3 nucleotides are TGTGCCAGCAGCCCTCTAGCGGGGGGGATAAACATTCAGTACTTC.

This sequence joins TRBV4-2 and TRBJ1-5; D possibly corresponds to TRBD1 (5 bases). From germline, CDR1 is LGHNA and CDR2 YNFKEQ. The CDR3 extends over 16 amino acids. With 1 base removed from V and 4 bases from J, the gap between germline ends came to 14 bases. The CDR3 here is CASSQGRTTVNQPQHF. The CDR3 DNA reads as TGTGCCAGCAGCCAAGGTCGGACAACGGTTAATCAGCCCCAGCATTTT.

CDR3 nucleotide sequence: TGTGCCAGCAGACCCCAACAGGGGAACAATGAGCAGTTCTTC. It translates to CASRPQQGNNEQFF. V and J are TRBV3-1 (or the pseudogene TRBV3-2) and TRBJ2-1; 7 bases fit TRBD1. The CDR3 has 14 amino acids. Germline assignment: CDR1 LGHDT and CDR2 YNNKEL (reference sequence). With 6 bases clipped from V and 5 bases from J, the junction kept 7 bases outside the gene matches.

In this sample, this clone turned up once. The chain combines TRBV24-1 with TRBJ1-2; 11 nucleotides match TRBD1. Germline V gives CDR1 KGHDR, CDR2 SFDVKD. The CDR3 consists of 15 residues. V dropped 4 bases and J dropped 6; count of bases not matched to a gene: 6. The CDR3 spells CATSDPSDRGHGYTF. CDR3 coding DNA: TGTGCCACCAGTGACCCCTCGGACAGGGGGCATGGCTACACCTTC.

This chain links TRBV19 with TRBJ1-2; TRBD1 aligns across 7 bases. Germline CDR1 reads LNHDA; CDR2 reads SQIVND (reference sequence). CDR3 size: 18 residues. With 4 bases clipped from V and 6 bases from J, the junction kept 20 bases outside the gene matches. The CDR3 DNA is TGTGCCAGTAGTAACCACAACCGACAGGGTTTTTGGGAGGATGGCTACACCTTC. Translating it yields CASSNHNRQGFWEDGYTF.

V and J are TRBV2 and TRBJ1-5, with 7 bases fitting TRBD1. The CDR3 is 14 amino acids. Looked up from germline, CDR1 is SNHLY and CDR2 is FYNNEI. V lost 7 bases to trimming and J lost 3 bases; unmatched junction nucleotides: 6. This CDR3 reads CASTLDRDNQPQHF. CDR3 DNA: TGTGCCAGCACCCTTGACAGGGACAATCAGCCCCAGCATTTT.